This TCR beta chain was identified in a study of shared clonotypes between healthy human individuals. This clone showed up just a few times. The antigen is undetermined. Additional DNA sequences in this sample encode the identical CDR3. General study findings and limits: Sampling used blood alone; tissue repertoires probably differ.

Every unsorted PBMC PCR replicate was loaded with around 270 ng DNA, approximately 29,000 T cell genomes. Unsorted PBMC DNA underwent sequencing on ten immunoSEQ deep assay plates. The protocol was immunoSEQ multiplex PCR, while the TCRdb copy is restricted to in-frame clones and leaves out a portion. The sample holds around 440,000 clones, 60% to 80% seen once. CDR3 length equals 13 residues. Trimming shortened V by 3 bases and J by 8 bases, and 10 bases separated the two germline ends. The germline CDR1 and CDR2 sequences are KGHSH and LQKENI. The sequencing input was PBMCs. This chain uses TRBV18 with TRBJ1-4, with a possible D match to TRBD1 (5 bases). The clonotype was recovered from a woman in her 40s in good health. Some clones in this sample may be carry-over from other donors' samples. CDR3 residues: CASSPRRGEKLFF. DNA for the CDR3: TGTGCCAGCTCACCCCGCCGGGGCGAAAAACTGTTTTTT.